The rows below give T cell receptor beta chains drawn from one sample of a study of blood T cell repertoires in COVID-19. TCRdb keeps only in-frame clones here, not all; method: immunoSEQ multiplex PCR. The sample has over 45,000 clones, around 82% seen once. Sequencing input: peripheral blood. All receptors derive from a woman aged 80 or older with acute or convalescent COVID-19. Each CDR3 is given with its conserved first and last residue. D genes are given only for firm matches. Expanded clones get a size class; other rows say once, few or many, or leave the size out.

abundance	v_gene	d_gene	j_gene	CDR3nt	CDR3aa
.	TRBV5-1	.	TRBJ1-2	TGCGCCAGCAGCTTGTCAGGGGTGGGCTATGGCTACACCTTC	CASSLSGVGYGYTF
.	TRBV19	.	TRBJ1-4	TGTGCCAGTAGTCCTCGGGGGAAGTCAACTAATGAAAAACTGTTTTTT	CASSPRGKSTNEKLFF
.	TRBV19	.	TRBJ2-1	TGTGCCAGTAGTATAGGCAAGTGGGACACCGCGTTCTTC	CASSIGKWDTAFF
.	TRBV7-2	.	TRBJ2-3	TGTGCCAGCAGCTTAAATGTCGGGGGAGTGGGAACAGATACGCAGTATTTT	CASSLNVGGVGTDTQYF
.	TRBV7-2	TRBD1	TRBJ1-1	TGTGCCAGCAGCTTCAGGGGGAAGGACACTGAAGCTTTCTTT	CASSFRGKDTEAFF
.	TRBV11-2	.	TRBJ2-7	TGTGCCAGCAGTTTTCCTCCGAGGATCTACGAGCAGTACTTC	CASSFPPRIYEQYF
.	TRBV18	.	TRBJ1-1	TGTGCCAGCTCACCATTAGGACAGCGTGAAGCTTTCTTT	CASSPLGQREAFF
.	TRBV18	TRBD2	TRBJ2-5	TGTGCCAGCTCACCCCTAGCGGGTGGGTACCAAGAGACCCAGTACTTC	CASSPLAGGYQETQYF
.	TRBV1	.	TRBJ1-3	TGCACCAAACGACAGGGGGCTATTCTTGCCTTCGGAAACACCATATATTTT	CTKRQGAILAFGNTIYF
.	TRBV18	.	TRBJ1-6	TGTGCCAGCTCACCTCTCCAGGGGTCCAATTCACCCCTCCACTTT	CASSPLQGSNSPLHF
.	TRBV2	TRBD1	TRBJ2-2	TGTGCCAGCACGGACAGGGTCGCGAACACCGGGGAGCTGTTTTTT	CASTDRVANTGELFF
.	TRBV5-1	.	TRBJ1-5	TGCGCCAGCAGCTTGCCGGATCAGCCCCAGCATTTT	CASSLPDQPQHF
.	TRBV30	TRBD1	TRBJ1-2	TGTGCCTGGAGCGCTCGAACAGGGGAGGGCTACACCTTC	CAWSARTGEGYTF
.	TRBV19	.	TRBJ1-1	TGTGCCAGTATTAAAAGGGGTACCACTGAAGCTTTCTTT	CASIKRGTTEAFF
.	TRBV19	.	TRBJ1-4	TGTGCCAGTAGTTGGCGAGGTGAAAAACTGTTTTTT	CASSWRGEKLFF
.	TRBV6-5	TRBD1	TRBJ2-7	TGTGCCAGCACCCGGGACAGGGATTACGAGCAGTACTTC	CASTRDRDYEQYF
.	TRBV4-2	TRBD2	TRBJ2-5	TGTGCCAGCAGGGGGACTAGCGGGGGCCAAGAGACCCAGTACTTC	CASRGTSGGQETQYF
few	TRBV19	.	TRBJ2-2	TGTGCCACCGGCCGACAAAACACCGGGGAGCTGTTTTTT	CATGRQNTGELFF
.	TRBV28	TRBD1	TRBJ1-2	TGTGCCAGCAGTTCGGGGACAGGGTCGAATGGCTACACCTTC	CASSSGTGSNGYTF
once	TRBV6-1	.	TRBJ1-6	TGTGCCAGCAGTGAAGGGCGGGACCGAAGTAATTCACCCCTCCACTTT	CASSEGRDRSNSPLHF
.	TRBV6-6	.	TRBJ1-5	TGTGCCAGCAGTTACTCGGAGGTGCCCCAGCATTTT	CASSYSEVPQHF
.	TRBV19	.	TRBJ2-5	TGTGCCAGTAGTCCTAGGAGTGAGACCCAGTACTTC	CASSPRSETQYF
.	TRBV3-1/TRBV3-2	TRBD1	TRBJ2-2	TGTGCCAGCAGCCAACATCCGGGACAGGGGGCCGGGGAGCTGTTTTTT	CASSQHPGQGAGELFF
.	TRBV6-2/TRBV6-3	TRBD2	TRBJ2-7	TGTGCCAGCAGTTACCCCGCGGGAGCTTCCTACGAGCAGTACTTC	CASSYPAGASYEQYF
.	TRBV3-1/TRBV3-2	.	TRBJ1-1	TGTGCCAGCAGCCGGGGAGTTCAAGCTTTCTTT	CASSRGVQAFF
.	TRBV5-1	TRBD1	TRBJ2-7	TGCGCCAGCAGCTACCGGACAGGGGAAATCTACGAGCAGTACTTC	CASSYRTGEIYEQYF
.	TRBV3-1/TRBV3-2	TRBD1	TRBJ2-1	TGTGCCAGCAGCCAAGCAGGGGGCTCCTACAATGAGCAGTTCTTC	CASSQAGGSYNEQFF
.	TRBV19	.	TRBJ1-2	TGTGCCAGTACGGAGGGAGGAGCCTCTACTTTCTATGGCTACACCTTC	CASTEGGASTFYGYTF
.	TRBV2	.	TRBJ1-1	TGTGCCAGCAGTTCGGAGGCGAACACTGAAGCTTTCTTT	CASSSEANTEAFF
.	TRBV28	.	TRBJ1-2	TGTGCCAGCAGTTTAGTTTGGGCAGGGGACTATGGCTACACCTTC	CASSLVWAGDYGYTF
.	TRBV6-5	.	TRBJ1-1	TGTGCCAGCAGTTCCTGGTCGGGGAACACTGAAGCTTTCTTT	CASSSWSGNTEAFF
.	TRBV28	TRBD1	TRBJ1-2	TGTGCCAGCAGTTCCCGGGACAGGGGTAACTATGGCTACACCTTC	CASSSRDRGNYGYTF
.	TRBV5-1	TRBD1	TRBJ1-1	TGCGCCAGCAGCCTTGGGACAGGGGGCTCGAACACTGAAGCTTTCTTT	CASSLGTGGSNTEAFF
.	TRBV9	TRBD1	TRBJ2-7	TGTGCCAGCAGCGTAGGACAGGGACGTTCCTACGAGCAGTACTTC	CASSVGQGRSYEQYF
few	TRBV3-1/TRBV3-2	.	TRBJ2-1	TGTGCCAGCAGCCAAAGAGGTCCCGAGCAGTTCTTC	CASSQRGPEQFF
.	TRBV10-2	.	TRBJ2-3	TGCGCCAGCAGCCAACTAGGGAGCACAGATACGCAGTATTTT	CASSQLGSTDTQYF
.	TRBV14	TRBD1	TRBJ2-3	TGTGCCAGCAGCCAAGGACAGGGGTCGCCCGGGCTCACAGATACGCAGTATTTT	CASSQGQGSPGLTDTQYF
.	TRBV30	TRBD1	TRBJ2-1	TGTGCCTGGAGTGGGACAGGGGGCTATGAGCAGTTCTTC	CAWSGTGGYEQFF
.	TRBV12-3/TRBV12-4	TRBD1	TRBJ1-1	TGTGCCAGCAATCCCGGGACAGAAAATGAAGCTTTCTTT	CASNPGTENEAFF
.	TRBV10-3	.	TRBJ1-4	TGTGCCATCCGGGGTGGGGCAACTAATGAAAAACTGTTTTTT	CAIRGGATNEKLFF
.	TRBV19	TRBD1	TRBJ2-7	TGTGCCAGTAGTATTGGGATGAAGGGACAGGGGGCCAGGGACGAGCAGTACTTC	CASSIGMKGQGARDEQYF
.	TRBV15	.	TRBJ2-2	TGTGCCACCAGCAGAGTGCCTATTACTGGGGAGCTGTTTTTT	CATSRVPITGELFF
.	TRBV11-2	.	TRBJ2-2	TGTGCCAGCAGCTTAGAGGGGCGACAAACCGGGGAGCTGTTTTTT	CASSLEGRQTGELFF
.	TRBV28	TRBD1	TRBJ1-2	TGTGCCAGCACGGTTACAGGGGGGAACTATGGCTACACCTTC	CASTVTGGNYGYTF
few	TRBV6-6	.	TRBJ2-7	TGTGCCAGCAGTTATCGAGGAAGCTCCTACGAGCAGTACTTC	CASSYRGSSYEQYF
.	TRBV19	.	TRBJ1-5	TGTGCCAGTAGTATTAGGCAGGGTGGACACAATCAGCCCCAGCATTTT	CASSIRQGGHNQPQHF
.	TRBV30	.	TRBJ1-5	TGTGCCTGGAGTCCTACAGGGACTCAGCCCCAGCATTTT	CAWSPTGTQPQHF
.	TRBV5-1	TRBD2	TRBJ2-2	TGCGCCAGCAGCTCTGGGGGGGACACCGGGGAGCTGTTTTTT	CASSSGGDTGELFF
.	TRBV6-2/TRBV6-3	.	TRBJ2-7	TGTGCCAGCAGTTTCCGCGTCGAGCAGTACTTC	CASSFRVEQYF
.	TRBV7-8	.	TRBJ1-2	TGTGCCAGCAGCTTAGAGTTGCCGGGAGACTATGGCTACACCTTC	CASSLELPGDYGYTF
.	TRBV6-6	.	TRBJ1-1	TGTGCCAGCAGTTACGGAGGTATGGTGAACACTGAAGCTTTCTTT	CASSYGGMVNTEAFF